The rows below give T cell receptor beta chains drawn from one sample of a study of shared clonotypes between healthy human individuals. Assay used: immunoSEQ multiplex PCR; TCRdb lists only in-frame clones, some missing. The sample has 2.3 million or so clones; 85% to 95% are singletons. The source material was naive CD4+ T cells from PBMCs. The receptors stem from a man younger than 35 in good health. Some clones in this sample may be carry-over from other donors' samples. Both conserved end residues are part of each CDR3. The D gene is left open where the match is weak. A clone size is listed for some rows: how often the clone was seen (once, few, many), or a class if it is expanded.

length	V	size	D	J	CDR3	DNA
15	TRBV7-2	.	.	TRBJ1-4	CASSLEGGTNEKLFF	TGTGCCAGCAGCTTGGAGGGAGGGACTAATGAAAAACTGTTTTTT
15	TRBV9	once	.	TRBJ2-1	CASSVQRANYNEQFF	TGTGCCAGCAGCGTTCAGCGGGCAAATTACAATGAGCAGTTCTTC
12	TRBV14	.	.	TRBJ1-5	CASSQGHQPQHF	TGTGCCAGCAGCCAAGGACATCAGCCCCAGCATTTT
15	TRBV4-1	.	.	TRBJ2-1	CASSQEGRAYNEQFF	TGCGCCAGCAGCCAAGAAGGACGTGCCTACAATGAGCAGTTCTTC
18	TRBV12-5	.	TRBD1	TRBJ1-5	CASPLGGRGLPLEQPQHF	TGTGCTAGCCCTCTTGGGGGGAGGGGGCTCCCTCTGGAGCAGCCCCAGCATTTT
15	TRBV5-1	.	.	TRBJ2-3	CATQIGRGLPDTQYF	TGCGCCACACAGATCGGGCGGGGCCTCCCAGATACGCAGTATTTT
13	TRBV7-3	.	.	TRBJ1-2	CASSLWVNYGYTF	TGTGCCAGCAGCTTGTGGGTTAACTATGGCTACACCTTC
17	TRBV7-8	once	TRBD1	TRBJ2-5	CASSLPGWTGGRETQYF	TGTGCCAGCAGCCTCCCAGGGTGGACAGGGGGCAGGGAGACCCAGTACTTC
14	TRBV10-3	few	.	TRBJ1-4	CAISELGTAEKLFF	TGTGCCATCAGTGAGTTGGGGACGGCTGAAAAACTGTTTTTT
14	TRBV18	.	TRBD1	TRBJ2-7	CASSLRQGEGEQYF	TGTGCCAGCTCACTAAGACAGGGGGAAGGCGAGCAGTACTTC
15	TRBV18	.	.	TRBJ2-7	CASSPPSRDSYEQYF	TGTGCCAGCTCACCACCGAGCAGGGACTCCTACGAGCAGTACTTC
13	TRBV7-8	.	.	TRBJ1-2	CASSLAGTNGYTF	TGTGCCAGCAGCTTAGCTGGTACTAATGGCTACACCTTC
15	TRBV15	.	.	TRBJ1-2	CATSRSGTTLNGYTF	TGTGCCACCAGCAGGAGCGGGACAACACTAAATGGCTACACCTTC
19	TRBV4-1	.	TRBD2	TRBJ2-2	CASSHQPGTSGTNTGELFF	TGCGCCAGCAGCCATCAACCCGGGACTAGCGGAACGAACACCGGGGAGCTGTTTTTT
14	TRBV18	.	TRBD1	TRBJ2-7	CASSPSRQGSEQYF	TGTGCCAGCTCACCATCGAGACAGGGAAGCGAGCAGTACTTC
14	TRBV6-6	once	.	TRBJ2-3	CASIPRVEADTQYF	TGTGCCAGCATCCCGAGGGTCGAGGCAGATACGCAGTATTTT
13	TRBV11-2	.	.	TRBJ2-7	CASSLAGGNEQYF	TGTGCCAGCAGCTTAGCGGGCGGGAACGAGCAGTACTTC
11	TRBV20-1	.	.	TRBJ1-2	CSATPRGGYTF	TGCAGTGCTACTCCGCGCGGGGGCTACACCTTC
13	TRBV18	.	.	TRBJ1-2	CASSPGQQYGYTF	TGTGCCAGCTCACCAGGACAGCAATATGGCTACACCTTC
13	TRBV6-1	.	.	TRBJ1-1	CASSSFGKAEAFF	TGTGCCAGCAGTTCCTTCGGGAAGGCTGAAGCTTTCTTT
15	TRBV5-4	.	.	TRBJ2-1	CASSLGTGYRNEQFF	TGTGCCAGCAGCTTGGGCACAGGGTACCGCAATGAGCAGTTCTTC
12	TRBV4-2	.	.	TRBJ2-7	CASSQGNYEQYF	TGTGCCAGCAGCCAAGGGAACTACGAGCAGTACTTC
18	TRBV12-2	.	.	TRBJ2-6	CASRKRFSTQSRANVLTF	TGTGCAAGTCGCAAGAGGTTCTCCACACAAAGTCGGGCCAACGTCCTGACTTTC
14	TRBV19	.	TRBD2	TRBJ2-1	CASSFPGLAGFLFF	TGTGCCAGTAGTTTCCCGGGACTAGCGGGATTTCTGTTCTTC